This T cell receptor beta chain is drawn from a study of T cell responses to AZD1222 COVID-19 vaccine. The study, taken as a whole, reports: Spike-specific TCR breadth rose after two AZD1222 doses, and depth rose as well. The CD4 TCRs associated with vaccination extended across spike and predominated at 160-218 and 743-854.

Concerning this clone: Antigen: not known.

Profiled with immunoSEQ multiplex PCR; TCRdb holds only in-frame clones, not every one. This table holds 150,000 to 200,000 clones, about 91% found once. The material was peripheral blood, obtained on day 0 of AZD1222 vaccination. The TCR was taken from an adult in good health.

CDR3 in amino acids: CASSPSRGAGNTIYF. CDR3 in DNA: TGTGCCAGCAGCCCCAGCAGGGGAGCCGGAAACACCATATATTTT. The chain uses TRBV11-2 and TRBJ1-3, with a tentative D call TRBD1 (6 bases). The CDR3 sequence is 15 residues long. The germline gives CDR1 SGHAT, CDR2 FQNNGV. Trimming removed 5 bases from V and 4 bases from J, with 15 bases in between.